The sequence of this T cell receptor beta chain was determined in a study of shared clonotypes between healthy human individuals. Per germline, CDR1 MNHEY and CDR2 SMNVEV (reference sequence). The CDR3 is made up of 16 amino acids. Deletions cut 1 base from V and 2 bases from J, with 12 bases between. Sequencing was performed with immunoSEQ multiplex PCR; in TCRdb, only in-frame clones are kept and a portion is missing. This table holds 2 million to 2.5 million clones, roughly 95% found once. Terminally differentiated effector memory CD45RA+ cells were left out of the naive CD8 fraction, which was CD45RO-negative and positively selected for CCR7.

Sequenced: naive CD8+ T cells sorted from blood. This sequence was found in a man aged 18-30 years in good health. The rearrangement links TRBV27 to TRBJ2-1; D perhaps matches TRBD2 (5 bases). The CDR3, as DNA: TGTGCCAGCAGTTTATTGGCGGGTATCACCTACAATGAGCAGTTCTTC. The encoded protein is CASSLLAGITYNEQFF.